The rows below give T cell receptor beta chains drawn from one sample of a study of blood T cell repertoires in COVID-19. Using immunoSEQ multiplex PCR, the repertoire was profiled, and TCRdb retains in-frame clones only, with some absent. This sample has 250,000 to 350,000 clones, with approximately 90% found just once. The sample was peripheral blood. Receptor source: a man aged 30-40 years with acute or convalescent COVID-19. CDR3s include the opening cysteine and the closing phenylalanine or tryptophan. The D gene is left open where the match is weak. Clone size, where shown, is once, few, many, or a class for clones that have expanded.

>NA|TRBJ2-1|TRBV7-3|TRBD2
CASSRTSASYNEQFF
TGTGCCAGCAGCCGGACTAGCGCGTCCTACAATGAGCAGTTCTTC
>NA|TRBJ2-1|TRBV29-1|TRBD2
CSVPGTSGGPLYNEQFF
TGCAGCGTTCCAGGGACTAGCGGGGGGCCCCTCTACAATGAGCAGTTCTTC
>few|TRBJ1-2|TRBV5-1|NA
CASSDSVAYGYTF
TGCGCCAGCAGCGATTCCGTAGCCTATGGCTACACCTTC
>NA|TRBJ1-6|TRBV5-5|NA
CASSQADRLYF
TGTGCCAGCAGCCAGGCTGACAGGCTGTACTTT
>once|TRBJ2-7|TRBV19|TRBD1
CASSPTGLVHEQYF
TGTGCCAGTAGCCCGACAGGGTTGGTCCACGAGCAGTACTTC
>once|TRBJ2-1|TRBV5-1|TRBD2
CASFTGLAGNEQFF
TGCGCCAGCTTTACCGGACTAGCCGGCAATGAGCAGTTCTTC
>NA|TRBJ1-1|TRBV16|TRBD1
CASSQRIIGTGRNTEAFF
TGTGCCAGCAGCCAAAGGATCATTGGGACAGGGCGGAACACTGAAGCTTTCTTT
>NA|TRBJ2-5|TRBV7-9|TRBD2
CASSFFGTSGQETQYF
TGTGCCAGCAGCTTTTTTGGGACTAGCGGCCAAGAGACCCAGTACTTC
>NA|TRBJ1-6|TRBV3-1/TRBV3-2|TRBD1
CASSQLGGGSPLHF
TGTGCCAGCAGCCAACTAGGGGGCGGTTCACCCCTCCACTTT
>NA|TRBJ2-5|TRBV5-8|NA
CASSIKTGETQYF
TGTGCCAGCAGCATCAAGACTGGTGAGACCCAGTACTTC
>NA|TRBJ2-5|TRBV10-2|NA
CASTPRGGLGETQYF
TGCGCCAGCACCCCGAGGGGGGGCCTCGGTGAGACCCAGTACTTC
>NA|TRBJ1-1|TRBV13|TRBD1
CASSLRRQGADTEAFF
TGTGCCAGCAGCCTCCGCAGACAGGGGGCGGACACTGAAGCTTTCTTT
>few|TRBJ1-5|TRBV2|NA
CASSETGYSNQPQHF
TGTGCCAGCAGCGAAACAGGGTATAGCAATCAGCCCCAGCATTTT
>NA|TRBJ2-3|TRBV7-3|NA
CASSLPGGDTQYF
TGTGCCAGCAGCTTACCCGGAGGAGATACGCAGTATTTT
>NA|TRBJ2-5|TRBV30|NA
CAWSVILRETQYF
TGTGCCTGGAGTGTAATCCTCCGGGAGACCCAGTACTTC
>once|TRBJ2-7|TRBV30|NA
CAWSVGGPYEQYF
TGTGCCTGGAGTGTAGGCGGTCCCTACGAGCAGTACTTC
>NA|TRBJ2-3|TRBV1|NA
CTSSQGSKRGGSTDTQYF
TGCACCAGCAGCCAGGGCTCGAAGCGGGGGGGTTCCACAGATACGCAGTATTTT
>few|TRBJ2-5|TRBV7-9|NA
CASSLTRRLQETQYF
TGTGCCAGCAGCTTAACACGGAGACTTCAAGAGACCCAGTACTTC
>NA|TRBJ1-6|TRBV19|NA
CASSIDSVYNSPLHF
TGTGCCAGTAGTATCGACAGCGTTTATAATTCACCCCTCCACTTT
>NA|TRBJ2-7|TRBV7-3|NA
CASSPSEQYF
TGTGCCAGCAGCCCCTCCGAGCAGTACTTC
>NA|TRBJ1-2|TRBV6-5|NA
CASSYRQGTRGAF
TGTGCCAGCAGTTATCGCCAGGGGACGCGAGGTGCCTTC
>once|TRBJ2-7|TRBV6-5|TRBD1
CASSYMTGQTYEQYF
TGTGCCAGCAGTTACATGACAGGGCAGACCTACGAGCAGTACTTC
>NA|TRBJ2-1|TRBV7-8|NA
CASRPGRLDSLSNEQFF
TGTGCCAGCAGACCGGGAAGACTGGACAGTTTAAGCAATGAGCAGTTCTTC
>NA|TRBJ1-1|TRBV30|NA
CAWSVPFTPEAFF
TGTGCCTGGAGTGTCCCCTTTACTCCTGAAGCTTTCTTT
>NA|TRBJ1-5|TRBV4-1|NA
CASRKEARGILNQPQHF
TGCGCCAGCAGAAAGGAGGCCAGGGGTATCTTAAATCAGCCCCAGCATTTT
>NA|TRBJ2-5|TRBV5-1|TRBD2
CASSFAGGRETQYF
TGCGCCAGCAGCTTTGCGGGGGGGCGGGAGACCCAGTACTTC
>NA|TRBJ2-7|TRBV15|NA
CATSRDPSSYEQYF
TGTGCCACCAGCAGAGATCCGAGCTCCTACGAGCAGTACTTC
>NA|TRBJ1-6|TRBV6-4|TRBD1
CASSDRDRGSPLHF
TGTGCCAGCAGTGACCGGGACAGAGGTTCACCCCTCCACTTT
>once|TRBJ1-5|TRBV5-6|TRBD1
CASSLGQGATGQPQHF
TGTGCCAGCAGCCTAGGACAGGGGGCAACGGGGCAGCCCCAGCATTTT
>NA|TRBJ2-5|TRBV5-1|NA
CASSAAGRETQYF
TGCGCCAGCAGCGCTGCAGGGCGGGAGACCCAGTACTTC
>NA|TRBJ2-5|TRBV5-4|TRBD2
CASSLGSSGGPQETQYF
TGTGCCAGCAGCCTAGGATCTAGCGGGGGGCCCCAAGAGACCCAGTACTTC
>NA|TRBJ2-4|TRBV4-2|TRBD2
CASSPSGRGDATKNIQYF
TGTGCCAGCAGCCCTAGCGGGAGAGGGGATGCAACCAAAAACATTCAGTACTTC
>NA|TRBJ2-3|TRBV15|TRBD1
CATSRGRTGGMDTQYF
TGTGCCACCAGCCGAGGGCGGACAGGGGGCATGGATACGCAGTATTTT
>NA|TRBJ2-7|TRBV3-1/TRBV3-2|TRBD2
CASRKKLAGSYEQYF
TGTGCCAGCCGGAAGAAACTAGCGGGGTCCTACGAGCAGTACTTC
>NA|TRBJ1-4|TRBV30|NA
CAWGRAPSEKLFF
TGTGCCTGGGGGAGGGCCCCCAGTGAAAAACTGTTTTTT
>NA|TRBJ2-5|TRBV2|NA
CASSEYSGVRETQYF
TGTGCCAGCAGTGAATATTCGGGGGTTAGAGAGACCCAGTACTTC
>once|TRBJ1-2|TRBV5-6|NA
CASSINRVGGYTF
TGTGCCAGCAGCATCAACAGGGTAGGAGGCTACACCTTC
>few|TRBJ1-1|TRBV6-5|TRBD1
CASIRQGGDTEAFF
TGTGCCAGCATTAGACAGGGGGGTGACACTGAAGCTTTCTTT
>NA|TRBJ2-7|TRBV5-8|NA
CASSPYPNLGEQYF
TGTGCCAGCAGCCCGTACCCCAACCTCGGCGAGCAGTACTTC
>NA|TRBJ2-1|TRBV7-3|NA
CASSLDSSSYNEQFF
TGTGCCAGCAGCTTAGACTCAAGCTCCTACAATGAGCAGTTCTTC
>NA|TRBJ2-1|TRBV28|NA
CATTPVLYNEQFF
TGTGCCACCACACCCGTGCTCTACAATGAGCAGTTCTTC
>NA|TRBJ2-3|TRBV3-1/TRBV3-2|NA
CASSQGGTRTQYF
TGTGCCAGCAGCCAAGGCGGGACCCGTACGCAGTATTTT
>NA|TRBJ2-3|TRBV10-2|TRBD1
CASNRGRTDTQYF
TGCGCCAGCAACAGGGGGAGGACAGATACGCAGTATTTT
>NA|TRBJ2-5|TRBV5-4|NA
CASSLERGLDQETQYF
TGTGCCAGCAGCTTGGAGCGTGGCCTGGACCAAGAGACCCAGTACTTC
>NA|TRBJ1-3|TRBV19|NA
CASSTEASSGNTIYF
TGTGCCAGTAGTACTGAAGCGAGCTCTGGAAACACCATATATTTT
>NA|TRBJ1-2|TRBV12-3/TRBV12-4|NA
CASNLVANGYTF
TGTGCCAGCAACCTGGTAGCGAATGGCTACACCTTC
>NA|TRBJ2-1|TRBV6-5|TRBD2
CASSYGRGAYNEQFF
TGTGCCAGCAGTTACGGGCGGGGGGCGTACAATGAGCAGTTCTTC
>once|TRBJ2-5|TRBV11-2|TRBD2
CASSSPLSRGGGQETQYF
TGTGCCAGCAGCTCTCCCCTTTCGCGCGGGGGGGGACAAGAGACCCAGTACTTC
>NA|TRBJ2-5|TRBV27|TRBD2
CASSLERGGETQYF
TGTGCCAGCAGTTTGGAGCGGGGCGGGGAGACCCAGTACTTC
>NA|TRBJ1-4|TRBV24-1|NA
CATSDPAGKLFF
TGTGCCACCAGTGATCCCGCCGGGAAACTGTTTTTT
>NA|TRBJ1-2|TRBV11-2|NA
CASSSGQDYGYTF
TGTGCCAGCAGCTCGGGACAAGACTATGGCTACACCTTC
>NA|TRBJ1-2|TRBV19|TRBD1
CASRTAGTAYGYTF
TGTGCCAGTAGAACCGCGGGGACAGCCTATGGCTACACCTTC
>NA|TRBJ1-5|TRBV30|NA
CAWNHGPFNQPQHF
TGTGCCTGGAATCATGGGCCGTTCAATCAGCCCCAGCATTTT
>few|TRBJ1-2|TRBV4-1|TRBD1
CASSQGDRGNYGYTF
TGCGCCAGCAGCCAAGGGGACAGGGGCAACTATGGCTACACCTTC
>NA|TRBJ1-5|TRBV28|NA
CASSLWAARSNQPQHF
TGTGCCAGCAGTTTATGGGCAGCTAGGAGCAATCAGCCCCAGCATTTT
>NA|TRBJ1-3|TRBV11-2|TRBD1
CASSRPGTGYAGNTIYF
TGTGCCAGCAGCCGTCCCGGGACAGGGTACGCTGGAAACACCATATATTTT
>NA|TRBJ2-2|TRBV24-1|NA
CATMGGRGELFF
TGTGCCACCATGGGGGGTCGCGGGGAGCTGTTTTTT
>NA|TRBJ1-4|TRBV20-1|NA
CSADTGLELFF
TGCAGTGCCGATACAGGGTTAGAACTGTTTTTT